The 32 T cell receptor beta chains given below trace back to one sample, sequenced in a study of blood T cell repertoires in COVID-19. The repertoire was sequenced with immunoSEQ multiplex PCR; TCRdb's copy has only in-frame clones and lacks some. This repertoire shows approximately 190,000 clones, 88% found once; its top ten account for 5% to 6.5%. Sequencing was carried out using peripheral blood. The receptors come from a man aged 40-50 years with active or convalescent COVID-19.

The chain combines TRBV29-1 with TRBJ2-7; TRBD1 agrees at 10 bases. Germline CDR1 SQVTM, CDR2 ANQGSEA. With 1 base clipped from V and 1 base from J, the junction kept 4 bases outside the gene matches. The CDR3 loop spans 15 amino acids. The CDR3 loop reads CSVEGDRGKSYEQYF. DNA for the CDR3: TGCAGCGTTGAAGGGGACAGGGGCAAATCCTACGAGCAGTACTTC.

The chain employs TRBV5-8 and TRBJ1-3, with a weak D call TRBD1 (6 bases). The V end was cut by 10 bases, the J end by 4 bases, with 15 bases between. The CDR3 sequence is 13 residues long. The germline V gene has CDR1 SGHTS and CDR2 YDEGEE. Here the CDR3 reads CAVGGARGNTIYF. CDR3 nucleotides: TGTGCCGTCGGGGGGGCGAGGGGAAACACCATATATTTT.

The chain carries TRBV6-5 and TRBJ2-7, with D possibly TRBD2 on 7 matching bases. The V and J ends lost 6 bases and 7 bases respectively, with 19 bases between them. The CDR3 loop spans 14 amino acids. The germline CDR1 and CDR2 sequences are MNHEY and SVGAGI. DNA of the CDR3: TGTGCCAGCAGAAAAGGGGGGGCGATTCGGGAGCAGTACTTC. It specifies CASRKGGAIREQYF.

The chain recombines TRBV2 with TRBJ1-6, with TRBD1 as a possible D gene (5 bases). The V gene's germline CDR1 is SNHLY and CDR2 FYNNEI. The CDR3 contains 15 residues. With 6 bases removed from V and 4 bases from J, the gap between germline ends came to 13 bases. This CDR3 reads CASSETRQYNSPLHF. Here the CDR3 DNA reads TGTGCCAGCAGCGAAACGAGACAGTATAATTCACCCCTCCACTTT.

This clone was seen a handful of times. V is TRBV11-3 and J is TRBJ1-2, with 7 positions matching TRBD1. Trimming took 0 bases from V and 5 from J; bases not matched to a gene: 0. Germline V gene sequence: CDR1 SGHNT, CDR2 YENEEA. There are 13 residues in the CDR3. CDR3 DNA sequence: TGTGCCAGCAGCTTAGAACAGGGGTATGGCTACACCTTC. It encodes CASSLEQGYGYTF.

The chain carries TRBV2 and TRBJ2-3; D not certain. This CDR3 contains 15 residues. V was trimmed by 4 bases and J by 0 bases, leaving 11 bases between them. Germline lookup yields CDR1 SNHLY and CDR2 FYNNEI. The CDR3 sequence is CASSVSAESTDTQYF. CDR3 bases: TGTGCCAGCAGTGTTTCGGCGGAAAGCACAGATACGCAGTATTTT. The full variable domain, completed using reference TRBV2 and TRBJ2-3, is EPEVTQTPSHQVTQMGQEVILRCVPISNHLYFYWYRQILGQKVEFLVSFYNNEISEKSEIFDDQFSVERPDGSNFTLKIRSTKLEDSAMYFCASSVSAESTDTQYFGPGTRLTVL.

This chain uses TRBV25-1 with TRBJ2-2, with TRBD1 matching over 8 bases. The CDR3 is 14 amino acids. The J segment lost 1 base and the V segment lost 8 bases, leaving 3 bases of the junction unmatched. Germline V lookup: CDR1 MGHDK, CDR2 SYGVNS. CDR3 DNA sequence: TGTGCCAGCTCCGGACAGGGGAACACCGGGGAGCTGTTTTTT. Its protein product is CASSGQGNTGELFF.

In DNA form, the CDR3 reads TGTGCCAGCAGACGACTAGCGGGGAACACCGGGGAGCTGTTTTTT. Protein product: CASRRLAGNTGELFF. This chain uses TRBV5-6 with TRBJ2-2; 10 bases match TRBD2. This CDR3 comprises 15 residues. Trimming removed 5 bases from V and 1 base from J; junction bases left unmatched: 2. Germline CDR1 and CDR2: SGHDT and YYEEEE. Full variable domain (remainder filled in from reference TRBV5-6 and TRBJ2-2): DAGVTQSPTHLIKTRGQQVTLRCSPKSGHDTVSWYQQALGQGPQFIFQYYEEEERQRGNFPDRFSGHQFPNYSSELNVNALLLGDSALYLCASRRLAGNTGELFFGEGSRLTVL.

A few counts support this clone. The chain recombines TRBV4-2 with TRBJ2-7; D gene ambiguous. The CDR3 has 13 amino acids. The V end was cut by 0 bases, the J end by 7 bases, with 10 bases between. Germline V gene lookup returns CDR1 LGHNA and CDR2 YNFKEQ. The CDR3 here is CASSQDGGAEQYF. The CDR3 nucleotides read TGTGCCAGCAGCCAAGATGGTGGAGCAGAGCAGTACTTC.

The chain is built from TRBV5-1 and TRBJ2-7, with a possible D match to TRBD2 (5 bases). Germline V lookup: CDR1 SGHRS, CDR2 YFSETQ. Trimming removed 0 bases from V and 0 bases from J, with 10 bases in between. The CDR3 consists of 15 residues. For the CDR3, the DNA is TGCGCCAGCAGCTTGGCCGTCGGACTCTCCTACGAGCAGTACTTC. Residues: CASSLAVGLSYEQYF.

The V gene is TRBV10-3, the J gene TRBJ2-5, with D possibly being TRBD1 (6 bases). The V end lost 0 bases, the J end lost 5 bases, and 7 bases lay between the germline ends. The V gene's germline CDR1 is ENHRY and CDR2 SYGVKD. This CDR3 has 13 residues. The CDR3 region is CAISESRGETQYF. DNA for the CDR3: TGTGCCATCAGTGAGTCGAGGGGGGAGACCCAGTACTTC.

The chain uses TRBV11-2 and TRBJ2-6; D perhaps matches TRBD2 (5 bases). CDR3 length equals 19 residues. Germline values: CDR1 SGHAT, CDR2 FQNNGV. V was pared by 5 bases and J by 1 base, with 21 bases between. This CDR3 is CASSPRSRGRGSGANVLTF. In nucleotides, the CDR3 is TGTGCCAGCAGCCCCAGGAGCCGGGGAAGAGGGTCTGGGGCCAACGTCCTGACTTTC.

The gene calls are TRBV24-1 and TRBJ2-2; 8 nucleotides line up with TRBD1. From germline, CDR1 is KGHDR and CDR2 SFDVKD. Trimming cost V 5 bases and J 4 bases; bases outside gene matches: 8. The CDR3 is 16 amino acids. The CDR3 sequence is CATSGQGARGTGELFF. CDR3 nucleotide sequence: TGTGCCACCAGTGGCCAGGGGGCTCGAGGCACCGGGGAGCTGTTTTTT.

The sample holds a few counts of this clone. This chain uses TRBV6-5 with TRBJ1-1; 7 nucleotides match TRBD1. The V and J ends lost 6 bases and 11 bases, in that order; junction bases with no gene match: 15. In germline, CDR1 is MNHEY, CDR2 SVGAGI. The CDR3 runs 14 residues. The CDR3 protein is CASREGQSLRAAFF. The CDR3 region has the DNA TGTGCCAGCAGGGAGGGACAGTCCTTAAGGGCCGCTTTCTTT.

The sample holds one count of this clone. This chain connects TRBV7-8 to TRBJ1-5; D is undetermined. Trimming took off 5 bases at V and 3 bases at J, with 11 bases between the two ends. CDR1 and CDR2 from the germline V gene are SGHVS and FQNEAQ. CDR3 length: 14 residues. CDR3 sequence reads: CASSREGNNQPQHF. Written as DNA, the CDR3 is TGTGCCAGCAGCCGGGAGGGAAACAATCAGCCCCAGCATTTT.

V and J are TRBV9 and TRBJ2-3; D is possibly TRBD1 (6 bases). Between the trimmed V and J ends, which lost 3 bases and 2 bases, there was a span of 13 bases. This CDR3 has 15 amino acids. Germline V gene data show CDR1 as SGDLS and CDR2 as YYNGEE. CDR3 amino acids: CASSGPGHLTDTQYF. The CDR3, as DNA: TGTGCCAGCAGCGGGCCGGGACATCTCACAGATACGCAGTATTTT.

This rearrangement joins TRBV6-5 to TRBJ2-7; D remains ambiguous. The CDR3 has 13 amino acids. Trimming shortened V by 5 bases and J by 3 bases, and 11 bases separated the two germline ends. Germline V gene lookup returns CDR1 MNHEY and CDR2 SVGAGI. The CDR3 region has the DNA TGTGCCAGCAGTCAGGCCGTTCACTACGAGCAGTACTTC. It codes for CASSQAVHYEQYF.

The rearrangement links TRBV5-1 to TRBJ2-5; 10 nucleotides align to TRBD1. CDR1 and CDR2 (germline): SGHRS, YFSETQ. With V trimmed by 2 bases and J by 3 bases, 1 base remained unmatched. This CDR3 has 14 amino acids. The DNA for the CDR3 is TGCGCCAGCAGCTTCGGGACAGGGGAAGAGACCCAGTACTTC. Its protein is CASSFGTGEETQYF. The full variable domain, in which reference TRBV5-1 and TRBJ2-5 provide the parts outside the CDR3, is KAGVTQTPRYLIKTRGQQVTLSCSPISGHRSVSWYQQTPGQGLQFLFEYFSETQRNKGNFPGRFSGRQFSNSRSEMNVSTLELGDSALYLCASSFGTGEETQYFGPGTRLLVL.

The V gene is TRBV7-9, the J gene TRBJ2-1, with D maybe TRBD2 (5 bases). CDR1 and CDR2 (germline): SEHNR, FQNEAQ (reference sequence). The V end lost 2 bases, the J end lost 3 bases, and 11 bases lay between the germline ends. The CDR3 is 15 residues long. CDR3 residues: CASSLTGNIYNEQFF. In DNA form, the CDR3 reads TGTGCCAGCAGCTTAACCGGGAATATCTACAATGAGCAGTTCTTC.

This sequence joins TRBV5-1 and TRBJ2-4; 12 positions agree with TRBD2. The ends lost 4 bases at V and 7 bases at J; junction bases unmatched: 12. In germline, CDR1 is SGHRS, CDR2 YFSETQ. The CDR3 length is 17 residues. CDR3 sequence: CASSPGRTSGVLNIQYF. The CDR3 coding sequence is TGCGCCAGCAGCCCCGGACGGACTAGCGGGGTGTTGAACATTCAGTACTTC.

V usage is TRBV4-2 and J usage is TRBJ2-5, with 9 bases that match TRBD2. CDR1 and CDR2 (germline): LGHNA, YNFKEQ. The CDR3 is 17 amino acids. V was clipped by 3 bases and J by 3 bases; unmatched bases: 11. This CDR3 is CASSQGRAGGPEETQYF. The CDR3 DNA sequence: TGTGCCAGCAGCCAGGGTAGAGCGGGGGGCCCCGAAGAGACCCAGTACTTC.

The chain couples TRBV5-4 to TRBJ2-7; 8 nucleotides agree with TRBD1. Looked up from germline, CDR1 is SGHNT and CDR2 is YYREEE (reference sequence). The CDR3 has 15 residues. Trimming cost V 4 bases and J 2 bases; bases outside gene matches: 8. The DNA for the CDR3 is TGTGCCAGCAGCCTACCCGGGACAGGAACCTACGAGCAGTACTTC. This encodes CASSLPGTGTYEQYF.

The chain has TRBV5-6 and TRBJ1-2; 8 bases line up with TRBD1. Germline V gene lookup returns CDR1 SGHDT and CDR2 YYEEEE. J gave up 1 base and V 4 bases, and 9 bases lay outside the gene matches. CDR3 length: 16 residues. The CDR3 nucleotides read TGTGCCAGCAGCACGAGGGACAGGCTTGTTAACTATGGCTACACCTTC. Its protein is CASSTRDRLVNYGYTF.

This clone was counted once. This chain uses TRBV6-4 with TRBJ2-7; the match to TRBD1 covers 9 bases. The trim removed 2 bases at V and 3 bases at J, leaving 32 bases unmatched. The CDR3 sequence is 24 residues long. Germline V CDR1 and CDR2: MRHNA, SNTAGT. The CDR3 coding sequence is TGTGCCAGCAGTGACCCTACCCCTACGTCGTCGAGGACAGGGGACCTCCATCGGCTCTACGAGCAGTACTTC. It encodes CASSDPTPTSSRTGDLHRLYEQYF.

This CDR3 is CAINAGGANNEQFF. CDR3 in DNA: TGTGCCATCAATGCGGGGGGGGCAAACAATGAGCAGTTCTTC. The gene calls are TRBV10-3 and TRBJ2-1; TRBD2 matches at 9 bases. V lost 7 bases to trimming and J lost 5 bases; unmatched junction nucleotides: 6. The CDR3 contains 14 residues. Germline CDR1 reads ENHRY; CDR2 reads SYGVKD.

This CDR3 reads CASSSTGSEGYTF. In nucleotides, the CDR3 is TGTGCCAGCAGTTCGACAGGGTCAGAAGGCTACACCTTC. The chain combines TRBV6-6 with TRBJ1-2, with TRBD1 identical over 7 bases. The germline CDR1 and CDR2 sequences are MNHNY and SVGAGI (reference sequence). This CDR3 is 13 amino acids long. Germline trimming cut 4 bases from V and 8 bases from J; bases unmatched to any gene: 7.

The chain employs TRBV9 and TRBJ2-1; TRBD2 matches 7 bases. V trimming: 0 bases; J trimming: 8 bases; junction bases outside the gene matches: 8. The CDR3 totals 15 residues. CDR1 is SGDLS, CDR2 YYNGEE, per germline. The CDR3 is CASSVGGSNLYEQFF. For the CDR3, the DNA is TGTGCCAGCAGCGTAGGCGGGAGTAATCTCTATGAGCAGTTCTTC.

V is TRBV6-1 and J is TRBJ2-1; D is possibly TRBD1 (5 bases). With 3 bases removed from V and 2 bases from J, the gap between germline ends came to 11 bases. Germline-derived CDR1 and CDR2 are MNHNS and SASEGT. The length of the CDR3 is 15 residues. CDR3 amino acids: CASSDFQGPYNEQFF. The DNA of the CDR3 is TGTGCCAGCAGTGATTTTCAGGGTCCCTACAATGAGCAGTTCTTC.

The V gene is TRBV5-4, the J gene TRBJ2-7; 8 positions match TRBD1. In germline, CDR1 is SGHNT, CDR2 YYREEE (reference sequence). The CDR3 is made up of 14 amino acids. V dropped 4 bases and J dropped 2; count of bases not matched to a gene: 5. CDR3 nucleotide sequence: TGTGCCAGCAGCCTCAGACAGGGGACCTACGAGCAGTACTTC. Translating it yields CASSLRQGTYEQYF.

This chain links TRBV2 with TRBJ2-3; 7 bases align to TRBD1. CDR3 size: 15 residues. From germline, CDR1 is SNHLY and CDR2 FYNNEI. The V and J ends lost 2 bases and 1 base, in that order; junction bases with no gene match: 3. In nucleotides, the CDR3 is TGTGCCAGCAGTGAAACAGGGGTGGGCACAGATACGCAGTATTTT. Residues: CASSETGVGTDTQYF.

The J gene is TRBJ2-7, the V gene TRBV5-5; TRBD1 matches at 8 bases. With V trimmed by 3 bases and J by 3 bases, 11 bases remained unmatched. Germline lookup yields CDR1 SGHKS and CDR2 YYEKEE (reference sequence). The CDR3 contains 16 residues. The CDR3 here is CASSSWAGTGDYEQYF. Here the CDR3 DNA reads TGTGCCAGCAGCTCGTGGGCCGGGACAGGTGACTACGAGCAGTACTTC.

V and J are TRBV27 and TRBJ2-1, with 8 bases that match TRBD2. V was clipped by 6 bases and J by 5 bases; unmatched bases: 6. Germline V CDR1 and CDR2: MNHEY, SMNVEV (reference sequence). The CDR3 loop spans 14 amino acids. The CDR3 nucleotides are TGTGCCAGCAGCCCGGGACTAGGAAACAATGAGCAGTTCTTC. Translating gives CASSPGLGNNEQFF.